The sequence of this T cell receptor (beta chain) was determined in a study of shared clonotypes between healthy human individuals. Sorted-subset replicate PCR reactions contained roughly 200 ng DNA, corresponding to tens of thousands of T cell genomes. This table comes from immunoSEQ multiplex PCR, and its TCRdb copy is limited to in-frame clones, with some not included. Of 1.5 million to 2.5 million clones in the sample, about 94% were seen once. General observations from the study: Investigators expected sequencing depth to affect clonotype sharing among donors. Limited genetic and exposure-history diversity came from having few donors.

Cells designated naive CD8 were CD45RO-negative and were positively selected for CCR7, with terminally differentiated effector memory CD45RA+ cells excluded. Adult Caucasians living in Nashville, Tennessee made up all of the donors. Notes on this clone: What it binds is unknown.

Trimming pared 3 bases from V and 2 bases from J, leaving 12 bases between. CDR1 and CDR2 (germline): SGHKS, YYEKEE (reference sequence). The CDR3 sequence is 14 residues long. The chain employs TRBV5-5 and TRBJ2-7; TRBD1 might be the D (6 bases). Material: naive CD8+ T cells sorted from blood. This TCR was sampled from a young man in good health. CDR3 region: CASSWTDRTYEQYF. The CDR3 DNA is TGTGCCAGCAGCTGGACGGACAGAACCTACGAGCAGTACTTC.